These 6 T cell receptor beta chains came from one sample sequenced in a study of OX40 agonist ivuxolimab in advanced cancers. The table came from immunoSEQ multiplex PCR; TCRdb's copy has only in-frame clones and leaves some out. This table has around 82,000 clones, roughly 91% appearing once. The sequencing here drew on CD4+ or CD8+ T cells sorted from blood, taken in a trial of the OX40 agonist ivuxolimab. These receptors all come from an adult with an advanced solid tumor such as melanoma, head and neck, liver or kidney cancer.

The chain joins TRBV18 to TRBJ1-5, with D hard to call. Germline V lookup: CDR1 KGHSH, CDR2 LQKENI. Trimming took 3 bases from V and 3 from J, leaving 12 bases between them. This CDR3 spans 15 amino acids. The CDR3 is CASSPSQDDNQPQHF. The DNA for the CDR3 is TGTGCCAGCTCACCGTCGCAGGATGACAATCAGCCCCAGCATTTT.

The V and J genes are TRBV6-5 and TRBJ2-7, with D possibly called TRBD1 or TRBD2 (5 bases each). The CDR3 runs to 14 residues. V lost 5 bases and J lost 2, with 13 bases in between. CDR1 is MNHEY, CDR2 SVGAGI, per germline. The CDR3 region has the DNA TGTGCCAGCAGTATTGGGGGTTTGACCTACGAGCAGTACTTC. Translated, it gives CASSIGGLTYEQYF.

This chain connects TRBV4-1 to TRBJ1-1; D uncertain. Looked up from germline, CDR1 is MGHRA and CDR2 is YSYEKL. The V end lost 3 bases, the J end lost 3 bases, and 11 bases lay between the germline ends. This CDR3 spans 14 amino acids. CDR3 coding DNA: TGCGCCAGCAGCCAGGCTCCGGGATACACTGAAGCTTTCTTT. Residues: CASSQAPGYTEAFF.

Concerning this clone itself: Other DNA sequences in the sample encode the same CDR3. The rearrangement uses TRBV28 and TRBJ1-5; no clear D gene. Trimming removed 1 base at V and 2 bases at J, with 9 bases between. CDR1 MDHEN and CDR2 SYDVKM come from the germline V gene. The length of the CDR3 is 15 residues. The DNA for the CDR3 is TGTGCCAGCAGTTTATCGGGAGGTGGCAATCAGCCCCAGCATTTT. The encoded protein is CASSLSGGGNQPQHF.

This chain joins TRBV7-2 and TRBJ2-2; D gene unclear. In germline, CDR1 is SGHTA, CDR2 FQGNSA. V was shortened by 7 bases and J by 4 bases, with 16 bases between the two germline ends. The CDR3 spans 15 residues. CDR3 in amino acids: CASTRAIVGTGELFF. As DNA, the CDR3 is TGTGCCAGCACCCGGGCAATAGTAGGCACCGGGGAGCTGTTTTTT.

The chain links TRBV2 to TRBJ1-2, with TRBD1 matching 8 bases. V trimming: 7 bases; J trimming: 6 bases; junction bases outside the gene matches: 4. This CDR3 is 12 amino acids long. Germline values: CDR1 SNHLY, CDR2 FYNNEI. The CDR3 spells CASTGTGNGYTF. The CDR3 DNA reads as TGTGCCAGCACAGGGACAGGCAATGGCTACACCTTC.